This T cell receptor beta chain was documented in a study of blood T cell repertoires in COVID-19. Study as a whole: PBMCs, B-cell-depleted T cells, or T cells were the source of the cDNA or gDNA that made up the material.

Authors' data handling: Reference gene primer amplification in the assay estimated nucleated cell counts. Sequencing was performed with immunoSEQ multiplex PCR; in TCRdb, only in-frame clones are kept and a portion is missing. Clone size and V and J calls were adopted from that table, with D and trimming inferred from the DNA. The sample comprises around 180,000 clones, roughly 80% of which are singletons, and about 5% rests with the top ten. The V and J ends lost 3 bases and 1 base respectively, with 12 bases between them. This CDR3 spans 15 amino acids. The germline V gene has CDR1 MGHDK and CDR2 SYGVNS.

This chain connects TRBV25-1 to TRBJ1-2, with D uncertain. The TCR comes from a woman aged 25 to 39 with acute or convalescent COVID-19. The material sequenced was peripheral blood. CDR3 region: CASSDQRRDNYGYTF. DNA of the CDR3: TGTGCCAGCAGTGATCAACGGCGGGATAACTATGGCTACACCTTC.